The rows below give T cell receptor beta chains drawn from one sample of a study of blood T cell repertoires in COVID-19. Sequenced by immunoSEQ multiplex PCR; TCRdb stores in-frame clones only, minus some. The sample holds 150,000 to 200,000 clones, roughly 78% seen once. Sequenced input: peripheral blood. These receptors were collected from a man between 65 and 80 years old with active or convalescent COVID-19. CDR3s include the opening cysteine and the closing phenylalanine or tryptophan. The D gene is left open where the match is weak. Some rows have no size entry. The others give once, few or many, or a class for an expanded clone.

V,size,J,D,DNA,CDR3
TRBV4-3,.,TRBJ1-2,TRBD1,TGCGCCAGCAGCTGGGACAGCTCTAACTATGGCTACACCTTC,CASSWDSSNYGYTF
TRBV29-1,.,TRBJ2-5,.,TGCAGCGTTGATAGACCGGGGGAGACCCAGTACTTC,CSVDRPGETQYF
TRBV5-8,.,TRBJ1-5,.,TGTGCCAGCAGCTTGAGGGGCTATGGCAATCAGCCCCAGCATTTT,CASSLRGYGNQPQHF
TRBV30,.,TRBJ2-1,TRBD2,TGTGCCTGGAGTGGGGCGGGGGGGCCCCGGCAGTTCTTC,CAWSGAGGPRQFF
TRBV18,.,TRBJ2-5,.,TGTGCCAGCTCACCCCGAGATACCGAGACCCAGTACTTC,CASSPRDTETQYF
TRBV27,few,TRBJ1-2,TRBD1,TGTGCCAGCAGTTCCAGATCCAGGACAGGGTCAATCTATGGCTACACCTTC,CASSSRSRTGSIYGYTF
TRBV25-1,.,TRBJ1-4,TRBD1,TGTGCCAGCAGTGTAGGGACAGGGTGGGACTATGAAAAACTGTTTTTT,CASSVGTGWDYEKLFF
TRBV28,few,TRBJ1-2,.,TGTGCCAGCAGTTTACCGGGTGGTTACTATGGCTACACCTTC,CASSLPGGYYGYTF
TRBV21-1,many,TRBJ1-4,.,TGTGCCAGCACCCGACACGGGGGGGAAAAACTGTTTTTT,CASTRHGGEKLFF
TRBV20-1,.,TRBJ1-1,.,TGCAGTGCTAGTGTGTACTTGAACACTGAAGCTTTCTTT,CSASVYLNTEAFF
TRBV29-1,once,TRBJ1-2,TRBD1,TGCAGCGCGACAGGGAGACTGCACGGCTACACCTTC,CSATGRLHGYTF
TRBV19,.,TRBJ1-1,TRBD1,TGTGCCAGTAGTCCTGACAGGGCCCTCATGAACACTGAAGCTTTCTTT,CASSPDRALMNTEAFF
TRBV7-9,.,TRBJ2-7,.,TGTGCCAGCAGCATATCAAACTACGGACAGTACTTC,CASSISNYGQYF
TRBV27,.,TRBJ2-1,TRBD2,TGTGCCAGCAGTTCGGGACTAACGAATGAGCAGTTCTTC,CASSSGLTNEQFF
TRBV11-2,.,TRBJ2-1,.,TGTGCCAGCAGCTTACTTAGGGGATCGAGCTCCTACAATGAGCAGTTCTTC,CASSLLRGSSSYNEQFF
TRBV10-3,many,TRBJ1-2,.,TGTGCCATCAGTGAGGGGCCCTATGGCTACACCTTC,CAISEGPYGYTF
TRBV2,.,TRBJ2-1,TRBD2,TGTGCCAGCCGCAAAGGGGCTAGCGGGGGGGTCGATGAGCAGTTCTTC,CASRKGASGGVDEQFF
TRBV27,.,TRBJ2-1,TRBD2,TGTGCCAGCAGTGGGGGGGTCGGCTCCTACAATGAGCAGTTCTTC,CASSGGVGSYNEQFF
TRBV4-3,.,TRBJ2-1,.,TGCGCCAGCAGCCAAACACCCGGGAACCACCATGAGCAGTTCTTC,CASSQTPGNHHEQFF
TRBV6-1,once,TRBJ1-1,.,TGTGCCAGCAGTGAAGCGATCTCTGGGGCAGGTGGAGAAGCTTTCTTT,CASSEAISGAGGEAFF
TRBV2,few,TRBJ1-5,.,TGTGCCAGCAGTGAACTGATCGGAGGTGGCAATCAGCCCCAGCATTTT,CASSELIGGGNQPQHF
TRBV30,.,TRBJ1-5,TRBD1,TGTGCCTGGAGCACAGGGGTTGATCAGCCCCAGCATTTT,CAWSTGVDQPQHF
TRBV4-3,.,TRBJ2-3,.,TGCGCCAGCAGCCAAGATTTGAGGCGGGGTACCACAGATACGCAGTATTTT,CASSQDLRRGTTDTQYF
TRBV5-1,.,TRBJ2-1,TRBD1,TGCGCCAGCAGCTCGACAGGGGACATAGAGGATGAGCAGTTCTTC,CASSSTGDIEDEQFF
TRBV29-1,.,TRBJ1-2,.,TGCAGCGTTGAAGACCTCCAGGGCCGCCATGGCTACACCTTC,CSVEDLQGRHGYTF
TRBV3-1/TRBV3-2,.,TRBJ2-7,.,TGTGCCAGCAGCCTAACTGGGGGCGTGAACGAGCAGTACTTC,CASSLTGGVNEQYF
TRBV25-1,.,TRBJ1-4,.,TGTGCCAGCAGGAGTGACTTATTGGATGAAAAACTGTTTTTT,CASRSDLLDEKLFF
TRBV7-9,.,TRBJ2-7,.,TGTGCCAGCAGCTTACGACTATCCCACGAGCAGTACTTC,CASSLRLSHEQYF
TRBV2,.,TRBJ2-1,TRBD1,TGTGCCAGCACCACCTCCGGGACAGGGCCAAATGAGCAGTTCTTC,CASTTSGTGPNEQFF
TRBV6-5,.,TRBJ1-3,.,TGTGCCAGCGGGGCAGGCCACTCTGGAAACACCATATATTTT,CASGAGHSGNTIYF
TRBV6-2/TRBV6-3,few,TRBJ1-5,.,TGTGCCAGCAGTTACGAGGAGGGCGGGCAGGCAAGCAATCAGCCCCAGCATTTT,CASSYEEGGQASNQPQHF
TRBV30,.,TRBJ1-4,TRBD1,TGTGCCTGGAACTCACAGGGGGGGACTGAAAAACTGTTTTTT,CAWNSQGGTEKLFF
TRBV2,.,TRBJ1-2,.,TGTGCCAGCAGAACAGGCTTGGGAGGCTACACCTTC,CASRTGLGGYTF
TRBV19,once,TRBJ1-2,.,TGTGCCAGTAGTCCGCGACTGGAAGCTAACTATGGCTACACCTTC,CASSPRLEANYGYTF
TRBV21-1,.,TRBJ1-1,.,TGTGCCAGCTGCCACAGGGGAGAGCCGGACGAAGCTTTCTTT,CASCHRGEPDEAFF
TRBV19,.,TRBJ2-7,.,TGTGCCAGCTCTTGGTCCCGCCACCAGGGGACCTACGAGCAGTACTTC,CASSWSRHQGTYEQYF
TRBV2,few,TRBJ1-1,TRBD1,TGTGCCCAGGGGGCGCGGAACACTGAAGCTTTCTTT,CAQGARNTEAFF
TRBV5-5,.,TRBJ2-5,.,TGTGCCAGCAGCTTGGCTCTTTTAAGGGGCGAGGAGACCCAGTACTTC,CASSLALLRGEETQYF
TRBV7-9,.,TRBJ1-5,.,TGTGCCAGCAGCTTAATGGGACAACAGCCCCAGCATTTT,CASSLMGQQPQHF
TRBV10-1,once,TRBJ1-6,.,TGCGCCAGCGTAACCCAGGGACGGGAGGGATACGCACCCCTCCACTTT,CASVTQGREGYAPLHF
TRBV7-2,few,TRBJ2-1,.,TGTGCCAGCAGCCCAGGTGGCAGGGCCTATGAGCAGTTCTTC,CASSPGGRAYEQFF
TRBV10-3,.,TRBJ1-1,TRBD1,TGTGCCATCAGAAAGACAGGGGTTGACACTGAAGCTTTCTTT,CAIRKTGVDTEAFF
TRBV10-2,.,TRBJ1-5,.,TGCGCCAGCAGTGTGGCGACAGTCAATCAGCCCCAGCATTTT,CASSVATVNQPQHF
TRBV5-6,few,TRBJ2-1,TRBD2,TGTGCCAGCAGCTTGTCTCCTATTGGGAGCGGGAGGGATTACAATGAGCAGTTCTTC,CASSLSPIGSGRDYNEQFF
TRBV4-2,few,TRBJ2-3,TRBD1,TGTGCCAGCAGCCCCTCATTGGGCAGGGGGAACACAGATACGCAGTATTTT,CASSPSLGRGNTDTQYF
TRBV10-1,.,TRBJ1-1,TRBD1,TGCGCCAGCAGTGAACGACAGGGGGCTTACACTGAAGCTTTCTTT,CASSERQGAYTEAFF
TRBV6-2/TRBV6-3,.,TRBJ2-3,TRBD2,TGTGCCAGCAGCCCCGGGGGGGGGCGAGCAGATACGCAGTATTTT,CASSPGGGRADTQYF
TRBV4-3,.,TRBJ2-1,TRBD2,TGCGCCAGCAGCCAAGCTCCCTTTAGCGGGGGGCAAGATGAGCAGTTCTTC,CASSQAPFSGGQDEQFF
TRBV5-1,once,TRBJ2-1,TRBD2,TGCGCCAGCAGCTTGGACCCTAGCGGGACGCGTGTTGAGCAGTTCTTC,CASSLDPSGTRVEQFF
TRBV20-1,.,TRBJ2-5,.,TGCAGTGCTAGAGATCGTGAGACCCAGTACTTC,CSARDRETQYF
TRBV5-5,.,TRBJ1-3,.,TGTGCCAGCAGCTTCACGGGCTCTGGAAACACCATATATTTT,CASSFTGSGNTIYF
TRBV19,once,TRBJ2-5,TRBD2,TGTGCCAGTAGGACTAGCGGGGGGGCCCAGGAGACCCAGTACTTC,CASRTSGGAQETQYF
TRBV5-4,.,TRBJ1-1,.,TGTGCCAGCAGCTCAAAAGGGGGGGCATGGGACACTGAAGCTTTCTTT,CASSSKGGAWDTEAFF
TRBV20-1,.,TRBJ1-3,.,TGCAGTGCTCCGACCAGGTCATATTTT,CSAPTRSYF
TRBV7-2,.,TRBJ2-3,TRBD2,TGTGCCAGCAGCCCTAGCGGGACATACACAGATACGCAGTATTTT,CASSPSGTYTDTQYF
TRBV19,.,TRBJ2-5,TRBD2,TGTGCCAGTAGTATTAATAGCGGGGGACCCCAAGAGACCCAGTACTTC,CASSINSGGPQETQYF
TRBV9,.,TRBJ1-1,TRBD1,TGTGCCAGCAGCGTCCTTGGACAGGGGACTTCGAACACTGAAGCTTTCTTT,CASSVLGQGTSNTEAFF
TRBV6-6,.,TRBJ1-6,.,TGTGCCAGCTCTGGGAGGGGTGGACCTTCACCCCTCCACTTT,CASSGRGGPSPLHF
TRBV6-6,.,TRBJ2-7,TRBD1,TGTGCCAGCAGACTTCCGGGACAGGGGAGCTACGAGCAGTACTTC,CASRLPGQGSYEQYF
TRBV7-9,once,TRBJ1-4,TRBD1,TGTGCCAGCAGCTTAACGGGGGACAGGTCGCCAGAAAAACTGTTTTTT,CASSLTGDRSPEKLFF